The clone carrying this T cell receptor (beta chain) was seen just once. After removal of 5 bases from V and 1 base from J, the junction contained 4 bases not matched to a gene. The CDR3 has 15 amino acids. Germline V gene sequence: CDR1 SGHTA, CDR2 FQGNSA. The TCR beta repertoire was assessed by survey-level immunoSEQ sequencing. Sequenced by immunoSEQ multiplex PCR; TCRdb stores in-frame clones only, minus some. Of tens of thousands of clones detected, about 93% appear once; the ten largest clones hold around 4.5%. This receptor was identified in a man aged 40-55 years with rheumatoid arthritis. V is TRBV7-2 and J is TRBJ2-4; 8 bases are shared with TRBD1. Sequences were obtained from PBMCs. CDR3 in DNA: TGTGCCAGCAGCAAGGACAGGGCGGCCAAAAACATTCAGTACTTC. Protein: CASSKDRAAKNIQYF. Combining the CDR3 with reference TRBV7-2 and TRBJ2-4 gives the whole variable domain GAGVSQSPSNKVTEKGKDVELRCDPISGHTALYWYRQSLGQGLEFLIYFQGNSAPDKSGLPSDRFSAERTGGSVSTLTIQRTQQEDSAVYLCASSKDRAAKNIQYFGAGTRLSVL.